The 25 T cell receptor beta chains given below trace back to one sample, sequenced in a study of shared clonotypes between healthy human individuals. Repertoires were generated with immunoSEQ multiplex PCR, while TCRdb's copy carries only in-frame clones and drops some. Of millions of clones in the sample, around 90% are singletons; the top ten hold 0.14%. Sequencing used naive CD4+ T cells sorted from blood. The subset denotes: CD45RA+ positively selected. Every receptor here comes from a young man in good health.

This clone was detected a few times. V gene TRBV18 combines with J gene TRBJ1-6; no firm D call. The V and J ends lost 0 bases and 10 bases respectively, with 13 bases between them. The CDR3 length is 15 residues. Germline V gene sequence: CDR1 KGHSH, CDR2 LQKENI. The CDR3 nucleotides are TGTGCCAGCTCACCACCGGTTATAATCGGGTCACCCCTCCACTTT. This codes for CASSPPVIIGSPLHF.

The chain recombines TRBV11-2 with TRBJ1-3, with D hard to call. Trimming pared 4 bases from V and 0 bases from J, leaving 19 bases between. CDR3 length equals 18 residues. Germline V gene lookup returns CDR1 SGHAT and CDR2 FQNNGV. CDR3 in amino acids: CASSSIKGGVSSGNTIYF. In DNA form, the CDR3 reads TGTGCCAGCAGCTCGATTAAGGGCGGGGTGAGCTCTGGAAACACCATATATTTT. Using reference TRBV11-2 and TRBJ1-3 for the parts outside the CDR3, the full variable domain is EAGVAQSPRYKIIEKRQSVAFWCNPISGHATLYWYQQILGQGPKLLIQFQNNGVVDDSQLPKDRFSAERLKGVDSTLKIQPAKLEDSAVYLCASSSIKGGVSSGNTIYFGEGSWLTVV.

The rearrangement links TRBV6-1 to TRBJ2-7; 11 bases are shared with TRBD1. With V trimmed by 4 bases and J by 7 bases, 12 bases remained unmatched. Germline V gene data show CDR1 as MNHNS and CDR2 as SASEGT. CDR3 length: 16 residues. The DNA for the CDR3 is TGTGCCAGCAGTGTGTACCGGGACAGGGGGTCGCAAGAGCAGTACTTC. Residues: CASSVYRDRGSQEQYF.

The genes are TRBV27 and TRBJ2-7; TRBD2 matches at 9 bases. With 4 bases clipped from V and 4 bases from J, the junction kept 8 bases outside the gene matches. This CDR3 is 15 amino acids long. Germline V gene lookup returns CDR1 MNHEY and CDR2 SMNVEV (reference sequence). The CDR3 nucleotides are TGTGCCAGCAGTTCACGGAATAGCGGGAGATACGAGCAGTACTTC. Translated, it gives CASSSRNSGRYEQYF.

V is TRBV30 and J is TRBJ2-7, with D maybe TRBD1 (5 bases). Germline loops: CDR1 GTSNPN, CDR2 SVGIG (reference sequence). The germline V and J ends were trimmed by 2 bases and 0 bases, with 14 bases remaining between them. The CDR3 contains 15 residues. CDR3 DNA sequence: TGTGCCTGGAGTAAAGGGGTAGCCTCCTCCTACGAGCAGTACTTC. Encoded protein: CAWSKGVASSYEQYF.

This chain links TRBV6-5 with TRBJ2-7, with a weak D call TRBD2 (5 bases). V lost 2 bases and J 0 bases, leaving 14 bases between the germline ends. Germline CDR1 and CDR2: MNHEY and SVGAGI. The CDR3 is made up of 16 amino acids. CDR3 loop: CASSYGFDGSSYEQYF. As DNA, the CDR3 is TGTGCCAGCAGTTACGGATTTGATGGGAGCTCCTACGAGCAGTACTTC.

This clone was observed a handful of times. This chain's CDR3 is CASSPYTGNSRERVIHF. The CDR3 nucleotides read TGTGCCAGCAGCCCCTATACGGGTAACAGCCGTGAGAGGGTTATCCACTTT. V and J are TRBV21-1 and TRBJ1-6. TRBV21-1 is a recognized pseudogene. There are 17 residues in the CDR3.

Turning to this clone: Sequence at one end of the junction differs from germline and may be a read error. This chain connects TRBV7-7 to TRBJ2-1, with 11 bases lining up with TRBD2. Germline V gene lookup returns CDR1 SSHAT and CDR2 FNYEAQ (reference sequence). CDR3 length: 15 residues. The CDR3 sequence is CASSQTSGGFDEQFF. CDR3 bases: TGTGCTAGCAGCCAAACTAGCGGGGGCTTCGATGAGCAGTTCTTC. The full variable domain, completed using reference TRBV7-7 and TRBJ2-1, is GAGVSQSPRYKVTKRGQDVTLRCDPISSHATLYWYQQALGQGPEFLTYFNYEAQPDKSGLPSDRFSAERPEGSISTLTIQRTEQRDSAMYRCASSQTSGGFDEQFFGPGTRLTVL.

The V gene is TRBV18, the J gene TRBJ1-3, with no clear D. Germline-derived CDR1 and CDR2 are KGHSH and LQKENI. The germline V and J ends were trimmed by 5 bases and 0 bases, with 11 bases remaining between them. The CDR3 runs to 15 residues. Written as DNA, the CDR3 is TGTGCCAGCTCATTCGGACCTGACTCTGGAAACACCATATATTTT. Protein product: CASSFGPDSGNTIYF.

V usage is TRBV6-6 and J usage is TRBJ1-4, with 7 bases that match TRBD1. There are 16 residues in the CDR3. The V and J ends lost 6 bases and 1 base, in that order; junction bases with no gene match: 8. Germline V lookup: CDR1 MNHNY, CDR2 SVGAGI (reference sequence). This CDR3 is CASSRQGLRTNEKLFF. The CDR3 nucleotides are TGTGCCAGCAGCCGACAGGGCTTAAGAACTAATGAAAAACTGTTTTTT.

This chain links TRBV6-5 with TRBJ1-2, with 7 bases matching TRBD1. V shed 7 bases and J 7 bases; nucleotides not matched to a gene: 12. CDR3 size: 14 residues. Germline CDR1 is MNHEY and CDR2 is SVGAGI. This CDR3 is CASTPLTGAGGYTF. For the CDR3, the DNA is TGTGCCAGCACCCCTCTTACAGGGGCAGGTGGCTACACCTTC.

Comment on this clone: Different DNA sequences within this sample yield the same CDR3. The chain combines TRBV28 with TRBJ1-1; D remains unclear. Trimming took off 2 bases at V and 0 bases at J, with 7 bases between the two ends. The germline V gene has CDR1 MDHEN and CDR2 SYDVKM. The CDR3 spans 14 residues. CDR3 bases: TGTGCCAGCAGTTTAGTTTTCATGAACACTGAAGCTTTCTTT. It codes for CASSLVFMNTEAFF.

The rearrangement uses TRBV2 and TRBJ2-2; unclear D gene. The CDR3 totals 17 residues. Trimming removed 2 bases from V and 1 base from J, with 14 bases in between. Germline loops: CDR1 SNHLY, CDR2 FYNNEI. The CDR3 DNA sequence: TGTGCCAGCAGTGAATATGTAGGATCATTGAACACCGGGGAGCTGTTTTTT. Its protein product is CASSEYVGSLNTGELFF.

CDR3 residues: CASSPQGQGGEQYF. The CDR3 coding sequence is TGTGCCAGCAGCCCACAGGGGCAGGGTGGCGAGCAGTACTTC. The chain joins TRBV11-2 to TRBJ2-7; 7 bases align to TRBD1. V dropped 5 bases and J dropped 6; count of bases not matched to a gene: 10. Germline V gene lookup returns CDR1 SGHAT and CDR2 FQNNGV. This CDR3 has 14 residues.

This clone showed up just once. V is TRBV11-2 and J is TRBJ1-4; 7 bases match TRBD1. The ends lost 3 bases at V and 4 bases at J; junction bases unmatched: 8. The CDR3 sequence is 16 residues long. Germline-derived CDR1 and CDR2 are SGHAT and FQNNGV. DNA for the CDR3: TGTGCCAGCAGCTTGGACTCAGGGGGGGTTAATGAAAAACTGTTTTTT. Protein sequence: CASSLDSGGVNEKLFF.

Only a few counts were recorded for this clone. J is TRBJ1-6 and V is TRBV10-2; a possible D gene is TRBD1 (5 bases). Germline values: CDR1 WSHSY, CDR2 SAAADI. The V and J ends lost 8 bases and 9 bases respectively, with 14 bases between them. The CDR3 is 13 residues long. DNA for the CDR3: TGCGCCAGCGGGTCGGAGGGGATTTCACCCCTCCACTTT. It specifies CASGSEGISPLHF.

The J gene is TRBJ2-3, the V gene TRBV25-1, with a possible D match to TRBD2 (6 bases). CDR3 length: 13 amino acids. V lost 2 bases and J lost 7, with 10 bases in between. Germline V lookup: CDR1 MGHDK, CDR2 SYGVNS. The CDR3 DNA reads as TGTGCCAGCAGTGAACTAGGAGGGTATACGCAGTATTTT. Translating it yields CASSELGGYTQYF.

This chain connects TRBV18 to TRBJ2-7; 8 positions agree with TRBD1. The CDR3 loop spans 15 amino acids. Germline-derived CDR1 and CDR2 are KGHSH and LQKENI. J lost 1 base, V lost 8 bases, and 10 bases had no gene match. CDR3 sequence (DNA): TGTGCCAGCCGGAAGGAACAGGGGGTTTCCTACGAGCAGTACTTC. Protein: CASRKEQGVSYEQYF.

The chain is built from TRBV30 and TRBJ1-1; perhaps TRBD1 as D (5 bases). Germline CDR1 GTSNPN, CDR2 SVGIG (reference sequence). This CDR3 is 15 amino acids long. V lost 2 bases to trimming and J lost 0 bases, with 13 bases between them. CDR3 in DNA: TGTGCCTGGAGTAAACAACAGGTAATGAACACTGAAGCTTTCTTT. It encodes CAWSKQQVMNTEAFF.

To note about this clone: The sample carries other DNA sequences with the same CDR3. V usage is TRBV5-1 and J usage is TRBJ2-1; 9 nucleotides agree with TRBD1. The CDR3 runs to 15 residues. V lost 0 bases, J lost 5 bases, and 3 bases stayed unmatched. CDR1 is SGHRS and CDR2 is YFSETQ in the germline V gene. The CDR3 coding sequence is TGCGCCAGCAGCTTGGAGGGACAGGGCAACAATGAGCAGTTCTTC. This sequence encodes CASSLEGQGNNEQFF.

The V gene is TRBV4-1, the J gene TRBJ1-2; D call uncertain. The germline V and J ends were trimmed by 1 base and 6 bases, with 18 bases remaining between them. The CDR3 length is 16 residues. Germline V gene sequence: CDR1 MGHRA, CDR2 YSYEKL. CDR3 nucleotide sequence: TGCGCCAGCAGCCAAGTGGGAGCGCAGAACGGGCATGGCTACACCTTC. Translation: CASSQVGAQNGHGYTF.

CDR3 coding DNA: TGTGCCAGCACTCGGAGGGAGAGCTCCTACAATGAGCAGTTCTTC. It is translated as CASTRRESSYNEQFF. This sequence joins TRBV2 and TRBJ2-1, with D possibly matching TRBD2 (6 bases). CDR1 and CDR2 (germline): SNHLY, FYNNEI. The V end lost 7 bases, the J end lost 0 bases, and 13 bases lay between the germline ends. The CDR3 sequence is 15 residues long.

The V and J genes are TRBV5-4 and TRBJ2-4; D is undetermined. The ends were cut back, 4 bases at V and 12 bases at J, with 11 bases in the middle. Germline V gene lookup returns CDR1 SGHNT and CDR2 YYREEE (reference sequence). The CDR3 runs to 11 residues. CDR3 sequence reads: CASSLGYDQYF. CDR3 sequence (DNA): TGTGCCAGCAGCCTAGGTTACGATCAGTACTTC.

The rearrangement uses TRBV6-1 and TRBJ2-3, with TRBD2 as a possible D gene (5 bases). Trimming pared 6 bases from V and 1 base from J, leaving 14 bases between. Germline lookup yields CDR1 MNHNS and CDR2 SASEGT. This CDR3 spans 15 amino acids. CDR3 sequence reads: CASRSGGLGTDTQYF. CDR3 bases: TGTGCCAGCAGATCGGGCGGGCTAGGCACAGATACGCAGTATTTT.

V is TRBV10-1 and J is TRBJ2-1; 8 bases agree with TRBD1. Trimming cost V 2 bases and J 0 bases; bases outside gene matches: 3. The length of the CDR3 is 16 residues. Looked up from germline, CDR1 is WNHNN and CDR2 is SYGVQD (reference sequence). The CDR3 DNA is TGCGCCAGCAGTGAGGAGGGACAGGCCTCCTACAATGAGCAGTTCTTC. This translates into CASSEEGQASYNEQFF.